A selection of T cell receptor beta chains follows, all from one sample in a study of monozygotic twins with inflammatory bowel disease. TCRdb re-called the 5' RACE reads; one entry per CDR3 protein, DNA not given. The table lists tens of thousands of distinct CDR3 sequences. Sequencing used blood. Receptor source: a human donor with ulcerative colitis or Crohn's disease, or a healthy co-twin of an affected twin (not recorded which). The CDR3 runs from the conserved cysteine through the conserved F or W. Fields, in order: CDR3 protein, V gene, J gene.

cdr3_aa: CASSSATGAYEQYF; v_call: TRBV11-2; j_call: TRBJ2-7
cdr3_aa: CSVWGPQGTGYGYTF; v_call: TRBV29-1; j_call: TRBJ1-2
cdr3_aa: CASSSHWTSGQETQYF; v_call: TRBV5-1; j_call: TRBJ2-5
cdr3_aa: CASSLSRAGEYNEQFF; v_call: TRBV12-3/TRBV12-4; j_call: TRBJ2-1
cdr3_aa: CSVAGEGEAFF; v_call: TRBV29-1; j_call: TRBJ1-1
cdr3_aa: CASNKGRLPQHF; v_call: TRBV21-1; j_call: TRBJ1-5
cdr3_aa: CASSLFGNEQYF; v_call: TRBV7-9; j_call: TRBJ2-7
cdr3_aa: CASRPRMNTEAFF; v_call: TRBV6-5; j_call: TRBJ1-1
cdr3_aa: CASSRGSPTTHYGYTF; v_call: TRBV7-9; j_call: TRBJ1-2
cdr3_aa: CASSSSRSTDTQYF; v_call: TRBV12-3/TRBV12-4; j_call: TRBJ2-3
cdr3_aa: CASSHTSGDLKNTQYF; v_call: TRBV5-1; j_call: TRBJ2-3
cdr3_aa: CASSERQGPTTRAFF; v_call: TRBV2; j_call: TRBJ1-1
cdr3_aa: CASSLGLSAFF; v_call: TRBV12-3/TRBV12-4; j_call: TRBJ1-1
cdr3_aa: CASSPTQNTEAFF; v_call: TRBV5-1; j_call: TRBJ1-1
cdr3_aa: CASSVAKGAPAQEQFF; v_call: TRBV9; j_call: TRBJ2-1
cdr3_aa: CAISSSPTMEAFF; v_call: TRBV10-3; j_call: TRBJ1-1
cdr3_aa: CASSSMGVYNEQFF; v_call: TRBV11-2; j_call: TRBJ2-1
cdr3_aa: CSASGGGQGDTDTQYF; v_call: TRBV20-1; j_call: TRBJ2-3
cdr3_aa: CSARDKSYGYTF; v_call: TRBV20-1; j_call: TRBJ1-2
cdr3_aa: CSARDPQGADTQYF; v_call: TRBV20-1; j_call: TRBJ2-3
cdr3_aa: CASRGQLVNTEAFF; v_call: TRBV2; j_call: TRBJ1-1
cdr3_aa: CASSVGGTQRGDEQFF; v_call: TRBV9; j_call: TRBJ2-1
cdr3_aa: CASQKEAEGEKLFF; v_call: TRBV10-3; j_call: TRBJ1-4
cdr3_aa: CASRTGFWETQYF; v_call: TRBV6-5; j_call: TRBJ2-5
cdr3_aa: CASSSPDLKGGNEQFF; v_call: TRBV7-9; j_call: TRBJ2-1
cdr3_aa: CASSFENTYEQYF; v_call: TRBV11-2; j_call: TRBJ2-7
cdr3_aa: CASRERSYTDTQYF; v_call: TRBV6-2/TRBV6-3; j_call: TRBJ2-3